This is a list of T cell receptor beta chains from one sample in a study of CD8+ T cells in alopecia areata. The method was immunoSEQ multiplex PCR; TCRdb's version includes in-frame clones alone and lacks a portion of them. The table shows some 170,000 clones, with 67% occurring only once. This specimen was CD8+ T cells sorted from blood, taken at week 0. These receptors were taken from a human donor with alopecia areata. The CDR3 runs from the conserved cysteine through the conserved F or W. The order of the fields is clone size, D gene, J gene, V gene, CDR3 DNA, CDR3 protein. A D gene is named only where the DNA matches it firmly. The size field is filled for only some rows; it gives once, few, many or a size class.

NA NA TRBJ2-2 TRBV13 TGTGCCAGCAGCTTCAGGACGAACACCGGGGAGCTGTTTTTT CASSFRTNTGELFF
NA NA TRBJ2-3 TRBV6-6 TGTGCCAGCAGTTATTCTGTGCCAGATACGCAGTATTTT CASSYSVPDTQYF
NA NA TRBJ1-2 TRBV4-2 TGTGCCAGCAGCCAAGCTAATGGCTACACCTTC CASSQANGYTF
NA NA TRBJ1-1 TRBV5-6 TGTGCCAGCAGCTTGGGGCACATGAACACTGAAGCTTTCTTT CASSLGHMNTEAFF
NA NA TRBJ1-1 TRBV4-1 TGCGCCAGCAGCCAAGGGGGTGAAGCTTTCTTT CASSQGGEAFF
few NA TRBJ1-3 TRBV2 TGTGCCAGCGGCCCTGACGGATCTGGAAACACCATATATTTT CASGPDGSGNTIYF
NA NA TRBJ1-5 TRBV4-1 TGCGCCAGCAGCCAAGCAACGGGGTTTCGCAATCAGCCCCAGCATTTT CASSQATGFRNQPQHF
NA NA TRBJ2-7 TRBV4-1 TGCGCCAGCAGCCAAGTACAGGCGAGCTCCTACGAGCAGTACTTC CASSQVQASSYEQYF
NA TRBD1 TRBJ1-2 TRBV29-1 TGCAGCGCTCCAGGGACAGGGAGAGATGGCTACACCTTC CSAPGTGRDGYTF
NA TRBD2 TRBJ2-1 TRBV5-4 TGTGCCAGCAGCTCACTAGCGGGTGACGACAATGAGCAGTTCTTC CASSSLAGDDNEQFF
NA TRBD2 TRBJ2-1 TRBV5-6 TGTGCCAGCAGCTTTTTACGGACGGGGGGTGAGCAGTTCTTC CASSFLRTGGEQFF
NA TRBD1 TRBJ2-7 TRBV27 TGTGCCAGCAGTTGGGGACAGGCTACCCTCGCCTACGAGCAGTACTTC CASSWGQATLAYEQYF
NA NA TRBJ2-7 TRBV5-1 TGCGCCAGCAGCTCAACAGGGTCTTACGAGCAGTACTTC CASSSTGSYEQYF
NA NA TRBJ1-6 TRBV30 TGTGCCTGGAGTGGTAGGAGGGTCAGTGAGTTGCCCCTCCACTTT CAWSGRRVSELPLHF
NA TRBD2 TRBJ2-2 TRBV29-1 TGCAGCGTTGATGCTCCTGGGACTAGCGGGGGGGCGCCGAACACCGGGGAGCTGTTTTTT CSVDAPGTSGGAPNTGELFF
NA NA TRBJ2-1 TRBV2 TGTGCCACCAGGACTATCTACAATGAGCAGTTCTTC CATRTIYNEQFF
NA NA TRBJ2-5 TRBV7-9 TGTGCCAGCAGCTTATCCAGTGGCACTGGGACCCAGTACTTC CASSLSSGTGTQYF
few NA TRBJ2-1 TRBV20-1 TGCAGTGCTCCCCAGGGAGTCGAGCAGTTCTTC CSAPQGVEQFF
few NA TRBJ1-4 TRBV5-6 TGTGCCAGCAGCCCGGATATCGGAAATGAAAAACTGTTTTTT CASSPDIGNEKLFF
NA NA TRBJ1-4 TRBV29-1 TGCAGCGTTGTATTGCCGACCCCCGAGGAGGAAAAACTGTTTTTT CSVVLPTPEEEKLFF
few TRBD2 TRBJ2-1 TRBV30 TGTGCCTGGACCACTAGCGGCTCCTACAATGAGCAGTTCTTC CAWTTSGSYNEQFF
NA NA TRBJ2-3 TRBV19 TGTGCCAGTAGTCTCACAGATACGCAGTATTTT CASSLTDTQYF
few NA TRBJ2-5 TRBV29-1 TGCAGCGTTGAAACTGGGTGGGCGACCCAGTACTTC CSVETGWATQYF
few NA TRBJ2-5 TRBV7-9 TGTGCCAGCAGCCCGATGTACGGGGGTGTCCAAGAGACCCAGTACTTC CASSPMYGGVQETQYF
NA TRBD1 TRBJ2-7 TRBV19 TGTGCCAGTAGTCCTTCGACAGGGCTAGGGAGCGAGCAGTACTTC CASSPSTGLGSEQYF
NA TRBD1 TRBJ2-7 TRBV19 TGTGCCAGTAGCTGGGGACAGGGGATTTACGAGCAGTACTTC CASSWGQGIYEQYF
NA NA TRBJ1-1 TRBV27 TGTGCCACCGCAGGGGCGGGCACTGAAGCTTTCTTT CATAGAGTEAFF
NA TRBD1 TRBJ2-2 TRBV13 TGTGCCAGCAGCTTGACAGGGTACACCGGGGAGCTGTTTTTT CASSLTGYTGELFF
NA NA TRBJ2-2 TRBV20-1 TGCAGTGCCAGTGGAACCGGGGAGCTGTTTTTT CSASGTGELFF
NA NA TRBJ1-4 TRBV10-3 TGTGCCAGCCGGGGGGAAAAACTGTTTTTT CASRGEKLFF
NA NA TRBJ2-3 TRBV2 TGTGCCAGCAGAGGGGATCCAGATACGCAGTATTTT CASRGDPDTQYF
NA NA TRBJ1-1 TRBV9 TGTGCCAGCAGCGTATACTCACGGGAGGACAAAGGCCGAGCTTTCTTT CASSVYSREDKGRAFF
few NA TRBJ1-2 TRBV2 TGTGCCAGCAGTGAGGAAAGGCCTGGCTACACCTTC CASSEERPGYTF
NA NA TRBJ1-2 TRBV29-1 TGCAGCGTTGAAGTCGGGGGGCGTCCGGATGGTGGCTACACCTTC CSVEVGGRPDGGYTF
NA NA TRBJ1-1 TRBV30 TGTGCCTGGTCCCCGACAGGGAACACTGAAGCTTTCTTT CAWSPTGNTEAFF
NA NA TRBJ1-2 TRBV9 TGTGCCAGCAGCTCCCTTGAGGGCTACACCTTC CASSSLEGYTF
NA TRBD2 TRBJ2-1 TRBV5-1 TGCGCCAGCAGCTTGGCCCTAAGCGGGGCCAGCTCCTACAATGAGCAGTTCTTC CASSLALSGASSYNEQFF
NA TRBD1 TRBJ1-2 TRBV7-9 TGTGCCAGCACCCCCCCCGACAGGGGAAACTATGGCTACACCTTC CASTPPDRGNYGYTF
NA NA TRBJ1-5 TRBV19 TGTGCCAGTAGTTTCCGCCGCGAGCTTAGCAATCAGCCCCAGCATTTT CASSFRRELSNQPQHF
few NA TRBJ2-7 TRBV6-5 TGTGCCAGCAGTTACTCCGGCAGCTACGAGCAGTACTTC CASSYSGSYEQYF
NA NA TRBJ2-6 TRBV6-4 TGTGCCAGCAGTGACAAGGTGGGGGCTGGGGCCAACGTCCTGACTTTC CASSDKVGAGANVLTF
NA NA TRBJ1-1 TRBV19 TGTGCCAGTAGTATTACAGAAATTACTGAAGCTTTCTTT CASSITEITEAFF
NA NA TRBJ2-7 TRBV29-1 TGCAGCGTTGAGACAACCGGGAGCTCCTACGAGCAGTACTTC CSVETTGSSYEQYF
NA TRBD1 TRBJ2-7 TRBV6-5 TGTGCCAGCAGTTCACCGGACAGGAGGTACGAGCAGTACTTC CASSSPDRRYEQYF
NA TRBD1 TRBJ2-6 TRBV7-9 TGTGCCAGCAGCTCGGGACAGGTGGATGGGGCCAACGTCCTGACTTTC CASSSGQVDGANVLTF